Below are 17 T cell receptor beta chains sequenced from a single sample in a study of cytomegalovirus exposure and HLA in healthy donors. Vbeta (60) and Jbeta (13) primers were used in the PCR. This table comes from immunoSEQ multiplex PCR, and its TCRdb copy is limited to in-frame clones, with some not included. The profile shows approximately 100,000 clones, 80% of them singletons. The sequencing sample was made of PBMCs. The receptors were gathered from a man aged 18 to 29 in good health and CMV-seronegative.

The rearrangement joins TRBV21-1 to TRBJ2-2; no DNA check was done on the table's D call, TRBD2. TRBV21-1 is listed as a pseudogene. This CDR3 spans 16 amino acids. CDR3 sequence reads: CASSFRRGFSTGELFF. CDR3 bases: TGTGCCAGCAGCTTTAGGCGGGGTTTTAGCACCGGGGAGCTGTTTTTT.

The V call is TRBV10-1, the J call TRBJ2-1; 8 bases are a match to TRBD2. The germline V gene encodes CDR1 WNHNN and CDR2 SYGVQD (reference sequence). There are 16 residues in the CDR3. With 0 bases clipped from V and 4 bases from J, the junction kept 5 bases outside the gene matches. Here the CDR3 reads CASSESPGGTYNEQFF. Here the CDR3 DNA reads TGCGCCAGCAGTGAGTCGCCGGGGGGGACTTACAATGAGCAGTTCTTC.

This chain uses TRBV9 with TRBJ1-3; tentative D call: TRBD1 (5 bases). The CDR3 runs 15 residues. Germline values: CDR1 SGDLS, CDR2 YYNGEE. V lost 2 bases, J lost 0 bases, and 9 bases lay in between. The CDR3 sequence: CASSVGQFSGNTIYF. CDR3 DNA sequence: TGTGCCAGCAGCGTCGGACAATTCTCTGGAAACACCATATATTTT.

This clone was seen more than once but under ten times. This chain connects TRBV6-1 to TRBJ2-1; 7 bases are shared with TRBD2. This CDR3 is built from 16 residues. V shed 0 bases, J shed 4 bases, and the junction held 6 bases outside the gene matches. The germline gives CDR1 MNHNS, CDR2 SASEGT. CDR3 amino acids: CASSEAGGGTYNEQFF. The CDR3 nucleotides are TGTGCCAGCAGTGAAGCGGGGGGGGGAACTTACAATGAGCAGTTCTTC.

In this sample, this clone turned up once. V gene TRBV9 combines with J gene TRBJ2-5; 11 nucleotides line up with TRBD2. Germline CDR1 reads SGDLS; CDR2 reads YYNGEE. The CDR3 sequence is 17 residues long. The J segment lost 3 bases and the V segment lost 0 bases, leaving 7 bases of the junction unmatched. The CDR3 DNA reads TGTGCCAGCAGCGTAGGGGCTAGCGGGGGGAGAGAAGAGACCCAGTACTTC. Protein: CASSVGASGGREETQYF. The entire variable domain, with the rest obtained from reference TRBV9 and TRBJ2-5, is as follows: DSGVTQTPKHLITATGQRVTLRCSPRSGDLSVYWYQQSLDQGLQFLIQYYNGEERAKGNILERFSAQQFPDLHSELNLSSLELGDSALYFCASSVGASGGREETQYFGPGTRLLVL.

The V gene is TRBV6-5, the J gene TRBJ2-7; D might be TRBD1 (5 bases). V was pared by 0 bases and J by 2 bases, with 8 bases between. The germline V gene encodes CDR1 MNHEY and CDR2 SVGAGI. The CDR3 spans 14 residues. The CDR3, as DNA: TGTGCCAGCAGTTACTCGGGCAGGGCCTACGAGCAGTACTTC. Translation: CASSYSGRAYEQYF.

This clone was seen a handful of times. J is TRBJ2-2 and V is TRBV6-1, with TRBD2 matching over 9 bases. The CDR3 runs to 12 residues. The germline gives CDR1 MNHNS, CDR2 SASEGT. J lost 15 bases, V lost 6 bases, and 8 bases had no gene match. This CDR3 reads CASRRGGSRLFF. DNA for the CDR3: TGTGCCAGCAGGCGGGGGGGGAGTAGGTTGTTTTTT.

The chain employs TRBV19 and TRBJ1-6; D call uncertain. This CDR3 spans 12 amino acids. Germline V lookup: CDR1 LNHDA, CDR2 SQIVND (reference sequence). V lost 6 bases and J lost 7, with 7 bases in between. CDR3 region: CASRSGNSPLHF. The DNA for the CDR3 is TGTGCCAGTAGGTCGGGGAATTCACCCCTCCACTTT.

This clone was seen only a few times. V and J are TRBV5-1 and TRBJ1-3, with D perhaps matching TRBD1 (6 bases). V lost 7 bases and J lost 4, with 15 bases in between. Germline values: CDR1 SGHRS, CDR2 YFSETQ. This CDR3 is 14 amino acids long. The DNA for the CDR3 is TGCGCCAGCTCGGGGGGCCAAGGGGGAAACACCATATATTTT. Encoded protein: CASSGGQGGNTIYF.

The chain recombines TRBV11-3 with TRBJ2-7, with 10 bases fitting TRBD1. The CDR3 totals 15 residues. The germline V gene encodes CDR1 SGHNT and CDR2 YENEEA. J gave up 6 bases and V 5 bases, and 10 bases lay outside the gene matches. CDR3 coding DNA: TGTGCCAGCAGCCTTCCGGGACAGGGGCGCCCCGAGCAGTACTTC. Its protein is CASSLPGQGRPEQYF.

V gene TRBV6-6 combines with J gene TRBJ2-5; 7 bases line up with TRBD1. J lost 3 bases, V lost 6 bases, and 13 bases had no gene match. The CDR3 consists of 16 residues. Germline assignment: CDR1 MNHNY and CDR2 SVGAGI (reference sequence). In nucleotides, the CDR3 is TGTGCCAGCAGAAACACAGGGGAAGGAAGGGAAGAGACCCAGTACTTC. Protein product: CASRNTGEGREETQYF.

Here the CDR3 DNA reads TGTGCCAGCAGCTTATCGTCGGGACAGGGGGTCCCCTACGAGCAGTACTTC. Protein product: CASSLSSGQGVPYEQYF. The chain has TRBV11-2 and TRBJ2-7; 11 nucleotides agree with TRBD1. The CDR3 loop spans 17 amino acids. Looked up from germline, CDR1 is SGHAT and CDR2 is FQNNGV. Trimming at V came to 2 bases and at J to 2 bases, leaving 8 bases not matched to a gene.

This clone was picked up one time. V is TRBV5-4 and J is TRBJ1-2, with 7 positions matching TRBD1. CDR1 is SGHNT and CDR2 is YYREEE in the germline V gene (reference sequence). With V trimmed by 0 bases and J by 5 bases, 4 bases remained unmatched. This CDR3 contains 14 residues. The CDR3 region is CASSLGRGAYGYTF. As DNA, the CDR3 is TGTGCCAGCAGCTTGGGCAGGGGGGCTTATGGCTACACCTTC.

CDR3 loop: CASSVAGGGYEQYF. CDR3 coding DNA: TGTGCCAGCAGCGTAGCAGGCGGGGGCTACGAGCAGTACTTC. The rearrangement joins TRBV9 to TRBJ2-5, with 7 positions matching TRBD2. The DNA end favors TRBJ2-7, so the J call may be wrong. The length of the CDR3 is 14 residues. Germline assignment: CDR1 SGDLS and CDR2 YYNGEE.

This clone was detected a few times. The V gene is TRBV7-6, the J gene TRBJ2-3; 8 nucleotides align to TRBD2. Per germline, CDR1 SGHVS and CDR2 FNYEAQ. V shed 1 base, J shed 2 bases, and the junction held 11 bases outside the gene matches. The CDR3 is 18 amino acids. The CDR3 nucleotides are TGTGCCAGCAGCTTAGAGCCAGCGGGGGCCAGCTTCACAGATACGCAGTATTTT. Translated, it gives CASSLEPAGASFTDTQYF.

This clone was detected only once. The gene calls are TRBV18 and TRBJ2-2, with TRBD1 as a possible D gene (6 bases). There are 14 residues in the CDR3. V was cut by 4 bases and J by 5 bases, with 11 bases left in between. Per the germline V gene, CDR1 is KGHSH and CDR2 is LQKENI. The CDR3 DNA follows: TGTGCCAGCTCACACAGGGTTAGGACCGGGGAGCTGTTTTTT. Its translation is CASSHRVRTGELFF.

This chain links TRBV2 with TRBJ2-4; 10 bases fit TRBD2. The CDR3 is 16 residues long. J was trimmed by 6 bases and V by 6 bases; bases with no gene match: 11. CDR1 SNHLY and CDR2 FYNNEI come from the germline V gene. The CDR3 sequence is CASRPSERGGINIQYF. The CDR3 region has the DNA TGTGCCAGCAGGCCCTCCGAGCGGGGGGGCATAAACATTCAGTACTTC. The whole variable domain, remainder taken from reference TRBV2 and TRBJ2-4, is EPEVTQTPSHQVTQMGQEVILRCVPISNHLYFYWYRQILGQKVEFLVSFYNNEISEKSEIFDDQFSVERPDGSNFTLKIRSTKLEDSAMYFCASRPSERGGINIQYFGAGTRLSVL.